The clone carrying this TCR beta chain was counted ten times or more. What it recognizes is unknown. This sample was taken from a study of T cells in Graves' hyperthyroidism and ophthalmopathy. Overall study results and limits: Ophthalmopathy, as predicted by the model, came a median around 7 months after the prediction. Among thyroid clonotypes expanded above 0.001, most also appeared in blood.

RNA transcripts gave rise to amplified TCR beta CDR3 regions. The HTBI primer set served for first-round RT-PCR of the TCR CDR3. TCRdb re-analysed the multiplex PCR reads in MiXCR, keeping a single row per CDR3 protein. This table holds about 320,000 distinct CDR3 sequences, around 17% found once. Germline lookup yields CDR1 SGHRS and CDR2 YFSETQ. Trimming took off 2 bases at V and 0 bases at J, with 11 bases between the two ends. This CDR3 contains 15 residues. Material: blood. The chain carries TRBV5-1 and TRBJ1-1; D not certain. This TCR was recovered from a man aged 30-40 years with Graves' hyperthyroidism. CDR3 DNA: TGCGCCAGCAGCTTTACCGACACCATGAACACTGAAGCTTTCTTT. This translates into CASSFTDTMNTEAFF.